These T cell receptor beta chains were read from a single sample in a study of cytomegalovirus exposure and HLA in healthy donors. Profiled with immunoSEQ multiplex PCR; TCRdb holds only in-frame clones, not every one. The table lists 150,000 to 200,000 clones, around 68% of them singletons. The sequenced material came from PBMCs. The receptor set was obtained from a man aged 45-65 years in good health and CMV-seronegative. Both conserved end residues are part of each CDR3. A D gene is named only where the DNA matches it firmly. Some rows mark clone size as missing; the rest say once, few, many or name a class of expanded clone.

>NA|NA|TRBV15|TRBJ1-1
CATSRDHGTEAFF
TGTGCCACCAGCAGAGATCACGGCACTGAAGCTTTCTTT
>NA|few|TRBV7-2|TRBJ2-2
CASSLGTGPNTGELFF
TGTGCCAGCAGCTTAGGTACGGGTCCGAACACCGGGGAGCTGTTTTTT
>TRBD1|once|TRBV28|TRBJ2-7
CASNRDRGYEQYF
TGTGCCAGCAACCGGGACAGGGGATACGAGCAGTACTTC
>NA|NA|TRBV7-9|TRBJ1-1
CASSFRNTEAFF
TGTGCCAGCAGCTTCCGGAACACTGAAGCTTTCTTT
>TRBD1|NA|TRBV6-6|TRBJ2-3
CASDRGLVDTQYF
TGTGCCAGCGACAGGGGGCTGGTAGATACGCAGTATTTT
>NA|NA|TRBV6-5|TRBJ1-2
CASSYRIPGDGYTF
TGTGCCAGCAGTTATCGTATCCCAGGGGACGGCTACACCTTC
>TRBD2|NA|TRBV11-2|TRBJ2-7
CASSSLAGANEQYF
TGTGCCAGCAGCTCATTAGCGGGGGCCAACGAGCAGTACTTC
>NA|NA|TRBV18|TRBJ2-2
CASSPQAGELFF
TGTGCCAGCTCCCCTCAGGCCGGGGAGCTGTTTTTT
>NA|NA|TRBV6-6|TRBJ1-6
CASTLRPGGQVSPLHF
TGTGCCAGCACCTTACGACCGGGGGGGCAGGTTTCACCCCTCCACTTT
>NA|NA|TRBV28|TRBJ2-7
CVSSFRTSSYEQYF
TGTGTCAGCAGTTTTCGTACATCCTCCTACGAGCAGTACTTC
>TRBD1|NA|TRBV10-1|TRBJ2-7
CASSESGFGGQGGYEQYF
TGCGCCAGCAGTGAGTCAGGATTTGGGGGACAGGGGGGCTACGAGCAGTACTTC
>NA|NA|TRBV7-2|TRBJ2-7
CASSAVGRYEQYF
TGTGCCAGCAGCGCTGTGGGCCGCTACGAGCAGTACTTC
>NA|few|TRBV18|TRBJ1-5
CASSVAGNQPQHF
TGTGCCAGCTCAGTCGCCGGGAATCAGCCCCAGCATTTT
>TRBD2|NA|TRBV6-5|TRBJ2-3
CASSSVAGRGDTQYF
TGTGCCAGCAGTTCCGTAGCGGGCCGGGGAGATACGCAGTATTTT
>NA|NA|TRBV7-2|TRBJ1-6
CASSLGGGSYSPLHF
TGTGCCAGCAGCTTAGGGGGGGGCTCGTATTCACCCCTCCACTTT
>NA|NA|TRBV5-8|TRBJ1-4
CASSLRRVAATNEKLFF
TGTGCCAGCAGCTTGAGGAGGGTGGCCGCAACTAATGAAAAACTGTTTTTT
>NA|NA|TRBV5-1|TRBJ1-4
CASSLVGGLGEKLFF
TGCGCCAGCAGCTTGGTGGGGGGACTTGGTGAAAAACTGTTTTTT
>NA|NA|TRBV29-1|TRBJ1-4
CSVKGQYNEKLFF
TGCAGCGTTAAAGGACAGTATAATGAAAAACTGTTTTTT
>TRBD1|NA|TRBV11-1|TRBJ1-1
CASRPRTGNTEAFF
TGTGCCAGCAGACCCCGGACAGGGAACACTGAAGCTTTCTTT
>NA|NA|TRBV6-1|TRBJ1-1
CASGEGGRVTEAFF
TGTGCCAGCGGGGAGGGGGGCCGGGTGACTGAAGCTTTCTTT
>NA|NA|TRBV5-4|TRBJ2-2
CASAKSAGELFF
TGTGCCAGCGCTAAGTCCGCCGGGGAGCTGTTTTTT
>TRBD1|few|TRBV11-2|TRBJ1-2
CASSLGGSGGAVYGYTF
TGTGCCAGCAGCTTAGGGGGTTCAGGGGGCGCGGTCTATGGCTACACCTTC
>TRBD1|NA|TRBV7-2|TRBJ1-1
CASRLGTANTEAFF
TGTGCCAGCAGATTAGGGACAGCGAACACTGAAGCTTTCTTT
>NA|NA|TRBV5-6|TRBJ1-5
CASSSRQPQYQPQHF
TGTGCCAGCAGCTCCCGACAGCCACAATATCAGCCCCAGCATTTT
>NA|NA|TRBV7-2|TRBJ1-1
CASSLVASPRVNTEAFF
TGTGCCAGCAGCCTCGTAGCCAGCCCCAGAGTGAACACTGAAGCTTTCTTT
>TRBD2|NA|TRBV10-3|TRBJ2-1
CAISESPSTSGTPNEQFF
TGTGCCATCAGTGAGTCCCCCTCGACTAGCGGGACCCCCAATGAGCAGTTCTTC
>NA|NA|TRBV5-1|TRBJ1-1
CASSLWGGVGSSEAFF
TGCGCCAGCAGCTTGTGGGGGGGGGTGGGAAGCTCTGAAGCTTTCTTT
>NA|NA|TRBV6-6|TRBJ2-1
CASTLDSPNEQFF
TGTGCCAGCACCCTAGACAGTCCCAATGAGCAGTTCTTC
>TRBD1|few|TRBV5-6|TRBJ2-7
CASSADRGWYEQYF
TGTGCCAGCAGCGCGGACAGGGGATGGTACGAGCAGTACTTC